These T cell receptor beta chains were read from a single sample in a study of a mutant IDH1 vaccine in newly diagnosed glioma. These receptors are not linked to any known antigen. The data were produced by immunoSEQ multiplex PCR, yet TCRdb's version contains in-frame clones alone and is incomplete. The sample lists over 30,000 clones; 75% to 95% were seen once. The source was PBMCs, collected from a glioma patient whose treatment included an IDH1 peptide vaccine. The receptors come from a woman aged 35 to 49 with glioma. The CDR3 runs from the conserved cysteine through the conserved F or W. D genes are given only for firm matches. Size tells how often a clone was seen (once, few, many) or the class of an expanded clone, and some rows leave it out.

j_call: TRBJ1-5; v_call: TRBV7-9; clone_size: once; d_call: -; cdr3_aa: CASSLDVSPTQPQHF; cdr3_nt: TGTGCCAGCAGCTTAGACGTCTCTCCTACGCAGCCCCAGCATTTT
j_call: TRBJ1-5; v_call: TRBV9; clone_size: -; d_call: -; cdr3_aa: CASSVGRGDQPQHF; cdr3_nt: TGTGCCAGCAGCGTGGGCAGGGGCGATCAGCCCCAGCATTTT
j_call: TRBJ2-3; v_call: TRBV6-6; clone_size: -; d_call: TRBD2; cdr3_aa: CASSSTSGASTDTQYF; cdr3_nt: TGTGCCAGCAGTTCGACTAGCGGGGCTAGCACAGATACGCAGTATTTT
j_call: TRBJ1-2; v_call: TRBV5-1; clone_size: -; d_call: -; cdr3_aa: CASAPDPYGYTF; cdr3_nt: TGCGCCAGCGCCCCGGACCCCTATGGCTACACCTTC
j_call: TRBJ2-7; v_call: TRBV18; clone_size: -; d_call: TRBD2; cdr3_aa: CASSPPVAGAYEQYF; cdr3_nt: TGTGCCAGCTCACCACCGGTGGCGGGAGCTTACGAGCAGTACTTC
j_call: TRBJ1-1; v_call: TRBV9; clone_size: -; d_call: -; cdr3_aa: CASSEDRGAIDTEAFF; cdr3_nt: TGTGCCAGCAGCGAGGACAGAGGGGCGATTGACACTGAAGCTTTCTTT
j_call: TRBJ2-4; v_call: TRBV10-3; clone_size: -; d_call: TRBD2; cdr3_aa: CAISAPTGREGALAKNIQYF; cdr3_nt: TGTGCCATCAGTGCCCCGACGGGGAGGGAGGGAGCTCTAGCCAAAAACATTCAGTACTTC
j_call: TRBJ2-5; v_call: TRBV7-9; clone_size: -; d_call: -; cdr3_aa: CASSSRKEETQYF; cdr3_nt: TGTGCCAGCAGCTCGAGAAAGGAAGAGACCCAGTACTTC
j_call: TRBJ2-6; v_call: TRBV10-3; clone_size: -; d_call: TRBD2; cdr3_aa: CAISDQGTSGGAAGANVLTF; cdr3_nt: TGTGCCATCAGTGACCAAGGGACTAGCGGGGGGGCCGCTGGGGCCAACGTCCTGACTTTC
j_call: TRBJ1-1; v_call: TRBV2; clone_size: once; d_call: -; cdr3_aa: CASRAGGTNTEAFF; cdr3_nt: TGTGCCAGCAGGGCCGGGGGCACGAACACTGAAGCTTTCTTT
j_call: TRBJ2-7; v_call: TRBV2; clone_size: few; d_call: TRBD1; cdr3_aa: CASSEAPTGQGAYEQYF; cdr3_nt: TGTGCCAGCAGTGAAGCCCCAACCGGGCAGGGGGCCTACGAGCAGTACTTC
j_call: TRBJ2-5; v_call: TRBV5-1; clone_size: -; d_call: -; cdr3_aa: CASSKTAGGFQETQYF; cdr3_nt: TGCGCCAGCAGCAAGACAGCTGGGGGCTTCCAAGAGACCCAGTACTTC
j_call: TRBJ1-5; v_call: TRBV4-1; clone_size: few; d_call: TRBD1; cdr3_aa: CASSRTTGDLELVHF; cdr3_nt: TGCGCCAGCAGCCGCACGACAGGGGATCTCGAGCTGGTGCATTTT
j_call: TRBJ1-2; v_call: TRBV5-1; clone_size: -; d_call: -; cdr3_aa: CASSLVFRGKSYTF; cdr3_nt: TGCGCCAGCAGCTTGGTATTCAGAGGAAAGAGCTACACCTTC
j_call: TRBJ1-4; v_call: TRBV6-1; clone_size: -; d_call: TRBD1; cdr3_aa: CASRPTGGRNEKLFF; cdr3_nt: TGTGCCAGCAGGCCTACAGGGGGCCGGAATGAAAAACTGTTTTTT
j_call: TRBJ1-1; v_call: TRBV7-2; clone_size: once; d_call: TRBD1; cdr3_aa: CASSWDRMNTEAFF; cdr3_nt: TGTGCCAGCAGCTGGGACAGGATGAACACTGAAGCTTTCTTT
j_call: TRBJ2-7; v_call: TRBV2; clone_size: -; d_call: TRBD1; cdr3_aa: CASSTTGFSYEQYF; cdr3_nt: TGTGCCAGCAGTACGACAGGGTTCTCCTACGAGCAGTACTTC
j_call: TRBJ1-1; v_call: TRBV6-5; clone_size: -; d_call: TRBD1; cdr3_aa: CASSRTGGRNTEAFF; cdr3_nt: TGTGCCAGCAGCCGGACAGGGGGTAGAAACACTGAAGCTTTCTTT
j_call: TRBJ2-7; v_call: TRBV10-3; clone_size: once; d_call: TRBD1; cdr3_aa: CAISERQGEYEQYF; cdr3_nt: TGTGCCATCAGTGAGAGACAGGGGGAATACGAGCAGTACTTC
j_call: TRBJ2-3; v_call: TRBV4-1; clone_size: once; d_call: -; cdr3_aa: CASSHPRGGDTQYF; cdr3_nt: TGCGCCAGCAGCCACCCCAGGGGAGGAGATACGCAGTATTTT
j_call: TRBJ2-4; v_call: TRBV5-1; clone_size: -; d_call: TRBD1; cdr3_aa: CASSLGTGARAKNIQYF; cdr3_nt: TGCGCCAGCAGTCTTGGGACAGGGGCTCGGGCCAAAAACATTCAGTACTTC
j_call: TRBJ1-1; v_call: TRBV18; clone_size: -; d_call: TRBD1; cdr3_aa: CASSPRGVGTEAFF; cdr3_nt: TGTGCCAGCTCACCCAGGGGGGTTGGCACTGAAGCTTTCTTT
j_call: TRBJ2-2; v_call: TRBV29-1; clone_size: -; d_call: -; cdr3_aa: CSGRRVFGELFF; cdr3_nt: TGCAGCGGGCGAAGGGTGTTCGGGGAGCTGTTTTTT
j_call: TRBJ2-3; v_call: TRBV6-5; clone_size: -; d_call: -; cdr3_aa: CASSYSGRSTDTQYF; cdr3_nt: TGTGCCAGCAGTTACTCGGGCCGAAGCACAGATACGCAGTATTTT
j_call: TRBJ2-7; v_call: TRBV2; clone_size: -; d_call: -; cdr3_aa: CASSRLDSYEQYF; cdr3_nt: TGTGCCAGCAGTAGGCTCGACTCCTACGAGCAGTACTTC
j_call: TRBJ2-7; v_call: TRBV2; clone_size: -; d_call: -; cdr3_aa: CAVGTGQYF; cdr3_nt: TGTGCCGTAGGAACAGGACAGTACTTC
j_call: TRBJ1-1; v_call: TRBV14; clone_size: few; d_call: -; cdr3_aa: CASSQDFGRTEAFF; cdr3_nt: TGTGCCAGCAGCCAAGATTTTGGCAGAACTGAAGCTTTCTTT
j_call: TRBJ2-7; v_call: TRBV10-3; clone_size: -; d_call: TRBD1; cdr3_aa: CAISAGTGDEQYF; cdr3_nt: TGTGCCATCAGTGCCGGGACAGGGGACGAGCAGTACTTC
j_call: TRBJ2-3; v_call: TRBV2; clone_size: once; d_call: TRBD1; cdr3_aa: CASSTGEPDTQYF; cdr3_nt: TGTGCCAGCAGTACAGGGGAACCAGATACGCAGTATTTT
j_call: TRBJ1-5; v_call: TRBV19; clone_size: -; d_call: -; cdr3_aa: CASSIMEGPQPQHF; cdr3_nt: TGTGCCAGTAGTATTATGGAGGGCCCACAGCCCCAGCATTTT
j_call: TRBJ2-7; v_call: TRBV21-1; clone_size: -; d_call: -; cdr3_aa: CASRKKSGRVRDYEQYF; cdr3_nt: TGTGCCAGCCGAAAGAAATCGGGGCGGGTCCGGGACTACGAGCAGTACTTC
j_call: TRBJ2-7; v_call: TRBV10-3; clone_size: -; d_call: -; cdr3_aa: CAISEEGLHYEQYF; cdr3_nt: TGTGCCATCAGTGAGGAGGGACTTCACTACGAGCAGTACTTC
j_call: TRBJ1-5; v_call: TRBV30; clone_size: -; d_call: TRBD1; cdr3_aa: CAWSGQGAGQPQHF; cdr3_nt: TGTGCCTGGAGTGGGCAGGGGGCAGGTCAGCCCCAGCATTTT
j_call: TRBJ1-2; v_call: TRBV19; clone_size: -; d_call: TRBD1; cdr3_aa: CASSRPDRAGYTF; cdr3_nt: TGTGCCAGTAGTAGACCGGACAGGGCGGGCTACACCTTC
j_call: TRBJ1-3; v_call: TRBV7-8; clone_size: -; d_call: -; cdr3_aa: CASSLGKGRGGNTIYF; cdr3_nt: TGTGCCAGCAGCTTAGGAAAGGGAAGAGGTGGAAACACCATATATTTT
j_call: TRBJ2-7; v_call: TRBV7-2; clone_size: -; d_call: TRBD2; cdr3_aa: CASSLDGTIPYEQYF; cdr3_nt: TGTGCCAGCAGCTTAGATGGGACTATCCCGTACGAGCAGTACTTC
j_call: TRBJ2-7; v_call: TRBV7-9; clone_size: -; d_call: TRBD1; cdr3_aa: CASSPMPGTEDHLEQYF; cdr3_nt: TGTGCCAGCAGCCCCATGCCGGGGACAGAAGACCACCTAGAGCAGTACTTC
j_call: TRBJ2-3; v_call: TRBV4-2; clone_size: -; d_call: -; cdr3_aa: CASSQDDADTQYF; cdr3_nt: TGTGCCAGCAGCCAAGATGACGCAGATACGCAGTATTTT
j_call: TRBJ1-2; v_call: TRBV29-1; clone_size: -; d_call: -; cdr3_aa: CSVEGTRAGHLGYGYTF; cdr3_nt: TGCAGCGTTGAGGGGACCAGGGCAGGACATCTCGGCTATGGCTACACCTTC
j_call: TRBJ1-2; v_call: TRBV7-2; clone_size: few; d_call: TRBD1; cdr3_aa: CASSRTGVEINYGYTF; cdr3_nt: TGTGCCAGCAGCCGTACAGGGGTGGAGATTAACTATGGCTACACCTTC
j_call: TRBJ1-4; v_call: TRBV6-5; clone_size: -; d_call: -; cdr3_aa: CASKNDRINEKLFF; cdr3_nt: TGTGCCAGCAAAAACGACAGGATAAATGAAAAACTGTTTTTT
j_call: TRBJ2-5; v_call: TRBV27; clone_size: -; d_call: TRBD2; cdr3_aa: CASSLWGLAGKQETQYF; cdr3_nt: TGTGCCAGCAGTTTATGGGGACTAGCGGGAAAACAAGAGACCCAGTACTTC
j_call: TRBJ1-1; v_call: TRBV7-6; clone_size: once; d_call: -; cdr3_aa: CASSAMVQNTEAFF; cdr3_nt: TGTGCCAGCAGCGCAATGGTTCAGAACACTGAAGCTTTCTTT
j_call: TRBJ2-3; v_call: TRBV27; clone_size: once; d_call: -; cdr3_aa: CASSLYGPDTQYF; cdr3_nt: TGTGCCAGCAGTTTATATGGACCAGATACGCAGTATTTT
j_call: TRBJ1-3; v_call: TRBV10-3; clone_size: -; d_call: TRBD1; cdr3_aa: CATGQGALSGNTIYF; cdr3_nt: TGTGCCACGGGACAGGGGGCTCTGTCTGGAAACACCATATATTTT
j_call: TRBJ2-5; v_call: TRBV6-5; clone_size: -; d_call: TRBD2; cdr3_aa: CASSYTGGAGETQYF; cdr3_nt: TGTGCCAGCAGTTACACCGGGGGGGCAGGAGAGACCCAGTACTTC
j_call: TRBJ2-7; v_call: TRBV29-1; clone_size: -; d_call: -; cdr3_aa: CSVAVGVSSYEQYF; cdr3_nt: TGCAGCGTTGCTGTAGGGGTTAGCTCCTACGAGCAGTACTTC
j_call: TRBJ2-5; v_call: TRBV28; clone_size: -; d_call: TRBD2; cdr3_aa: CASSSGGEEQETQYF; cdr3_nt: TGTGCCAGCAGCTCCGGGGGGGAGGAACAAGAGACCCAGTACTTC
j_call: TRBJ2-1; v_call: TRBV7-3; clone_size: few; d_call: -; cdr3_aa: CASSLIGGAGNEQFF; cdr3_nt: TGTGCCAGCAGCTTAATTGGCGGGGCGGGGAATGAGCAGTTCTTC
j_call: TRBJ1-5; v_call: TRBV6-5; clone_size: -; d_call: -; cdr3_aa: CASRRQGGSQPQHF; cdr3_nt: TGTGCCAGCAGACGCCAGGGAGGGAGTCAGCCCCAGCATTTT
j_call: TRBJ2-3; v_call: TRBV19; clone_size: -; d_call: -; cdr3_aa: CASSSRGGADTQYF; cdr3_nt: TGTGCCAGTAGTTCGAGGGGAGGTGCGGATACGCAGTATTTT
j_call: TRBJ2-2; v_call: TRBV18; clone_size: -; d_call: -; cdr3_aa: CASSPPKSGYTGELFF; cdr3_nt: TGTGCCAGCTCACCACCGAAGAGCGGATACACCGGGGAGCTGTTTTTT
j_call: TRBJ2-7; v_call: TRBV29-1; clone_size: -; d_call: -; cdr3_aa: CSVEAWTGHQSSYEQYF; cdr3_nt: TGCAGCGTTGAAGCTTGGACCGGACACCAGAGCTCCTACGAGCAGTACTTC
j_call: TRBJ2-2; v_call: TRBV5-4; clone_size: -; d_call: TRBD2; cdr3_aa: CASSRGGLAVTGELFF; cdr3_nt: TGTGCCAGCAGCCGGGGGGGACTAGCGGTCACCGGGGAGCTGTTTTTT
j_call: TRBJ1-5; v_call: TRBV6-1; clone_size: -; d_call: -; cdr3_aa: CASSHPADSNQPQHF; cdr3_nt: TGTGCCAGCAGTCATCCAGCTGATAGCAATCAGCCCCAGCATTTT
j_call: TRBJ1-4; v_call: TRBV15; clone_size: once; d_call: TRBD1; cdr3_aa: CATSTRTGGVKEKLFF; cdr3_nt: TGTGCCACCAGCACCAGGACAGGGGGCGTTAAAGAAAAACTGTTTTTT
j_call: TRBJ1-1; v_call: TRBV2; clone_size: -; d_call: TRBD1; cdr3_aa: CASSEAGGQGKAEAFF; cdr3_nt: TGTGCCAGCAGTGAAGCGGGGGGACAGGGGAAGGCTGAAGCTTTCTTT